A selection of T cell receptor beta chains follows, all from one sample in a study of CD8 T cells in cerebrospinal fluid in Alzheimer's disease. TCRdb reprocessed the 10x single-cell sequencing reads, with one entry per CDR3 protein and no DNA. Its listing shows 900 to 1,500 distinct CDR3 sequences. Sequences were obtained from cerebrospinal fluid. The receptors here all came from a human donor in good health. CDR3s include the opening cysteine and the closing phenylalanine or tryptophan. A row's size may be missing; if present it is once, few, many or a size class.

J gene,clone size,V gene,CDR3 protein
TRBJ1-5,medium-sized,TRBV7-9,CASSPGGDGNQPQHF
TRBJ2-7,medium-sized,TRBV12-3/TRBV12-4,CASGDRVHEQYF
TRBJ1-1,large,TRBV10-2,CASSHTAGSNTEAFF
TRBJ2-3,medium-sized,TRBV11-1,CASSPRDIVVVTQYF
TRBJ2-2,large,TRBV7-2,CASSLLLSIDTGELFF
TRBJ1-2,large,TRBV20-1,CSAGVGGGYGYTF
TRBJ2-7,medium-sized,TRBV27,CASSQGQYKQYF
TRBJ2-1,medium-sized,TRBV9,CASSVMPWDEQFF
TRBJ2-7,medium-sized,TRBV30,CAWRGDRDEQYF
TRBJ2-1,large,TRBV5-1,CASSLEDSYNEQFF
TRBJ2-3,medium-sized,TRBV5-1,CASSPDVGSTDTQYF
TRBJ1-2,medium-sized,TRBV4-1,CASSQDEQGSNGYTF
TRBJ2-7,large,TRBV28,CASSREWVGPYEQYF
TRBJ1-5,medium-sized,TRBV12-5,CASARTGGYNQPQHF
TRBJ2-3,medium-sized,TRBV20-1,CSARDSIPAGFTSTDTQYF
TRBJ2-5,medium-sized,TRBV5-4,CASSLDPREGETQYF
TRBJ1-1,medium-sized,TRBV25-1,CASSESGDRRTTEAFF
TRBJ2-7,large,TRBV6-2/TRBV6-3,CASSRTHDTSNFYEQYF
TRBJ2-3,medium-sized,TRBV18,CASSPLREGHADTQYF
TRBJ1-1,.,TRBV28,CASRSGGFGRMNTEAFF
TRBJ1-2,medium-sized,TRBV2,CASSEWTGRNYGYTF
TRBJ2-3,medium-sized,TRBV5-4,CASSLWADTQYF
TRBJ2-7,medium-sized,TRBV6-1,CASRTLAGSSYEQYF
TRBJ2-1,medium-sized,TRBV11-2,CASSLVADSSYNEQFF
TRBJ1-6,medium-sized,TRBV10-3,CATAEDRGLDSPLHF
TRBJ1-2,large,TRBV4-1,CASSQEGDYGYTF
TRBJ2-1,medium-sized,TRBV5-4,CASHASGFSGYNEQFF
TRBJ2-5,medium-sized,TRBV14,CASSRLTGGYQETQYF
TRBJ2-7,medium-sized,TRBV14,CASSQDLVLSYEQYF